This TCR beta chain was found in a study of cytomegalovirus exposure and HLA in healthy donors. The V and J ends lost 0 bases and 6 bases respectively, with 6 bases between them. CDR3 length equals 14 residues. Germline assignment: CDR1 LGHNA and CDR2 YNFKEQ. Overall study findings and caveats: Both high specificity and high sensitivity reportedly marked the classifier's diagnosis of cytomegalovirus status. Cytomegalovirus association was listed for 164 TCR beta chains.

A multiplex PCR was run with 60 Vbeta primers and 13 Jbeta primers. TCRdb's copy holds only in-frame clones and misses some; the assay was immunoSEQ multiplex PCR. Here the sample spans about 200,000 clones, approximately 78% being singletons. As concerns this clone: No antigen is known for it.

V gene TRBV4-2 combines with J gene TRBJ1-6; D is unclear. The sequencing input was PBMCs. The clonotype comes from a woman aged 40-49 years in good health and CMV-seronegative. CDR3 protein: CASSQDTGNSPLHF. The CDR3 bases are TGTGCCAGCAGCCAAGATACCGGTAATTCACCCCTCCACTTT.